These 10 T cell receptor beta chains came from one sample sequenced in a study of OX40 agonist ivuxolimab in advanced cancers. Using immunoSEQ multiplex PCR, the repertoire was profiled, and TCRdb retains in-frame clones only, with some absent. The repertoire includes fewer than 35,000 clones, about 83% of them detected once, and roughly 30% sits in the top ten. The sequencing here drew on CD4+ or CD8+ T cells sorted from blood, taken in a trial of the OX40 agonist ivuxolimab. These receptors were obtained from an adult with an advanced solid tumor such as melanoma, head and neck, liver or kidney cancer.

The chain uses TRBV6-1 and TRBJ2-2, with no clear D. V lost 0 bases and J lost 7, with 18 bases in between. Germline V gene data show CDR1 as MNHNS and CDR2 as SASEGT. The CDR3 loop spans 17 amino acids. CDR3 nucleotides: TGTGCCAGCAGTGAAGCGCCGGCCCCGGTTGGAAACGGGGAGCTGTTTTTT. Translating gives CASSEAPAPVGNGELFF.

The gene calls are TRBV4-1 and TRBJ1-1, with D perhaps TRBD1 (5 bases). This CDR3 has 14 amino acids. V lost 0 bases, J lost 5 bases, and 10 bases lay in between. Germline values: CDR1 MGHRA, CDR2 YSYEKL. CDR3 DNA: TGCGCCAGCAGCCAAGATGGGGGGGTTACTGAAGCTTTCTTT. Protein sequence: CASSQDGGVTEAFF.

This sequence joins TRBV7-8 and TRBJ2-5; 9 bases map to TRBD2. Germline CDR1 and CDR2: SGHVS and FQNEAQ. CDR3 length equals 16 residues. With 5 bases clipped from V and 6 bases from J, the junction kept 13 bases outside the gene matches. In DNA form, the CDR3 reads TGTGCCAGCAGCCCGTCCCTAGCGGGAATTTCCCAGACCCAGTACTTC. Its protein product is CASSPSLAGISQTQYF.

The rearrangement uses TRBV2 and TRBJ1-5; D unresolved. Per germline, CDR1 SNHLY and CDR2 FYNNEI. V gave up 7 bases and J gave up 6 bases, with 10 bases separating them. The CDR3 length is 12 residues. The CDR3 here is CASTGLGQPQHF. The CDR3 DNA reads TGTGCCAGCACAGGATTGGGTCAGCCCCAGCATTTT.

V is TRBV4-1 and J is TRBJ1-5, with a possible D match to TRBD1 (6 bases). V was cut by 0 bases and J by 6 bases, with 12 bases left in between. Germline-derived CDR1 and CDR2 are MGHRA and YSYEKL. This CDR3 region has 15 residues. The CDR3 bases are TGCGCCAGCAGCCAAGATGGCGGGGGGCGTCAGCCCCAGCATTTT. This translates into CASSQDGGGRQPQHF.

CDR3 protein: CASSLRQGRREKLFF. Here the CDR3 DNA reads TGTGCCAGCAGTTTACGGCAGGGGAGGAGGGAAAAACTGTTTTTT. The chain carries TRBV28 and TRBJ1-4, with a tentative D call TRBD1 (6 bases). The CDR3 extends over 15 amino acids. V was shortened by 2 bases and J by 8 bases, with 15 bases between the two germline ends. The V gene's germline CDR1 is MDHEN and CDR2 SYDVKM.

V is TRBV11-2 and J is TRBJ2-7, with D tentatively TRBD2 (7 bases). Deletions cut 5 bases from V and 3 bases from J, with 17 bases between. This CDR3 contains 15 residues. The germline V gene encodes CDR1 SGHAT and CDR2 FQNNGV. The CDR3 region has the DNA TGTGCCAGCAGCGGCGGGGGCCCGAATATCTACGAGCAGTACTTC. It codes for CASSGGGPNIYEQYF.

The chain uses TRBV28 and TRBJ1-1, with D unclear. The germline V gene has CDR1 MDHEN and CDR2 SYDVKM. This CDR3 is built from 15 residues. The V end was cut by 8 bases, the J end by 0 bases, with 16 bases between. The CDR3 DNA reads TGTGCCAGCGGGTTCACGAGAAAACTGAACACTGAAGCTTTCTTT. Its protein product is CASGFTRKLNTEAFF.

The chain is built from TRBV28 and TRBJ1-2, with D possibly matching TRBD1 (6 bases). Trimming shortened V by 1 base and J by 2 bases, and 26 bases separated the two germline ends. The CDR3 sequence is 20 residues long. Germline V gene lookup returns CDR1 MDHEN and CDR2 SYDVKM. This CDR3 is CASSLSKTGQSWRVNYGYTF. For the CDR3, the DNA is TGTGCCAGCAGTTTATCGAAAACCGGACAGAGTTGGAGAGTCAACTATGGCTACACCTTC.

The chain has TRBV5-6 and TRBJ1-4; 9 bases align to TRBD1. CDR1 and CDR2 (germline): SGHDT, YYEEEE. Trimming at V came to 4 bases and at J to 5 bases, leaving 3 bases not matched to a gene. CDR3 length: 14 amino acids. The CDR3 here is CASSLGTGNEKLFF. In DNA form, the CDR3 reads TGTGCCAGCAGCCTTGGGACAGGGAATGAAAAACTGTTTTTT.